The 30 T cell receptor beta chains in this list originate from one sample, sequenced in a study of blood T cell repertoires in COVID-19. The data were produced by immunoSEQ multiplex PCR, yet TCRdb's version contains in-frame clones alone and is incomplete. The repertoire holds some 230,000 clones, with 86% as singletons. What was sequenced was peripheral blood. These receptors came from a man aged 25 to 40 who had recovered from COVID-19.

CDR3 region: CASSYATGGRTEAFF. The CDR3 DNA is TGTGCCAGCAGTTACGCGACAGGGGGTCGAACTGAAGCTTTCTTT. This chain joins TRBV6-5 and TRBJ1-1; the match to TRBD1 covers 9 bases. V trimming: 2 bases; J trimming: 5 bases; junction bases outside the gene matches: 6. The germline gives CDR1 MNHEY, CDR2 SVGAGI. The CDR3 has 15 amino acids.

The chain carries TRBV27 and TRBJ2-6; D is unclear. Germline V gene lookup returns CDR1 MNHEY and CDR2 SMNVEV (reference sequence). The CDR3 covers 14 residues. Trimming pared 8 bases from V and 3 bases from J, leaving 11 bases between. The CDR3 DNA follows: TGTGCCAGCGGTCCAATCGGTGGGGCCAACGTCCTGACTTTC. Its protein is CASGPIGGANVLTF.

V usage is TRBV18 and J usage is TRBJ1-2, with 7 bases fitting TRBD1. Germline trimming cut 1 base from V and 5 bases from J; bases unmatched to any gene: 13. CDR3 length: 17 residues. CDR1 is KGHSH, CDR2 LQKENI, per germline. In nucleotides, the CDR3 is TGTGCCAGCTCACCACTCTACAGCAGGACAGGAGAGTATGGCTACACCTTC. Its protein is CASSPLYSRTGEYGYTF.

CDR3 protein: CASSQESRRTEAFF. In DNA, the CDR3 is TGCGCCAGCAGCCAAGAGTCGAGGCGAACTGAAGCTTTCTTT. J is TRBJ1-1 and V is TRBV4-1; D is uncertain. V lost 0 bases to trimming and J lost 5 bases, with 10 bases between them. Per germline, CDR1 MGHRA and CDR2 YSYEKL. The CDR3 length is 14 residues.

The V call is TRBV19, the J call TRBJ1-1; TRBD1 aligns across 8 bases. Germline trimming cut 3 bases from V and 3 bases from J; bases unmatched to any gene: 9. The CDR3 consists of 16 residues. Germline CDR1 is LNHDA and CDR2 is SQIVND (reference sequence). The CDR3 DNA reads TGTGCCAGTAGTATTTTCACCGGACAGGGAGACACTGAAGCTTTCTTT. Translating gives CASSIFTGQGDTEAFF.

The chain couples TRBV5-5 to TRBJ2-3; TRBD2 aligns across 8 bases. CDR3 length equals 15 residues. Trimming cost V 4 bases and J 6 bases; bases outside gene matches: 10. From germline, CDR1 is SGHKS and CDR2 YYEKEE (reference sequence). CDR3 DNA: TGTGCCAGCAGCCCGGGACCCGTAGCGGGGGATACGCAGTATTTT. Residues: CASSPGPVAGDTQYF.

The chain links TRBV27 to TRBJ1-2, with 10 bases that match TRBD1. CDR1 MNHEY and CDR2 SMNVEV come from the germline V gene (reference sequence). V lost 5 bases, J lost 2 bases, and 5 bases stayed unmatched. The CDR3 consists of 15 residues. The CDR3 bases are TGTGCCAGCAGTGACCCGGGACAGGGGAACTATGGCTACACCTTC. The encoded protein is CASSDPGQGNYGYTF.

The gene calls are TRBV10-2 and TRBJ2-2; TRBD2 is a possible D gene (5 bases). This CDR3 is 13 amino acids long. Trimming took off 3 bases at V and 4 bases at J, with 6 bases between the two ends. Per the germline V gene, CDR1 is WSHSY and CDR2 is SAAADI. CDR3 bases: TGCGCCAGCAGTGATGCGGGCACCGGGGAGCTGTTTTTT. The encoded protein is CASSDAGTGELFF.

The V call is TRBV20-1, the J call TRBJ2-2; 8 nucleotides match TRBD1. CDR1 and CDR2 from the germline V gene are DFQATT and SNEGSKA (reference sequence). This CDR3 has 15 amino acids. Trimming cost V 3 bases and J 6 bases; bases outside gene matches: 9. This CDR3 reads CSASPTAGGPGELFF. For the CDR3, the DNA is TGCAGTGCTAGTCCCACGGCAGGGGGCCCCGGGGAGCTGTTTTTT.

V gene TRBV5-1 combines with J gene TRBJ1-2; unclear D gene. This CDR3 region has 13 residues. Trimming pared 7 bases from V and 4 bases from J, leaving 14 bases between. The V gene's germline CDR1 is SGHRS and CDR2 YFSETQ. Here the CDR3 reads CASVLGVLYGYTF. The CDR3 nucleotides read TGCGCCAGCGTACTCGGGGTCCTCTATGGCTACACCTTC.

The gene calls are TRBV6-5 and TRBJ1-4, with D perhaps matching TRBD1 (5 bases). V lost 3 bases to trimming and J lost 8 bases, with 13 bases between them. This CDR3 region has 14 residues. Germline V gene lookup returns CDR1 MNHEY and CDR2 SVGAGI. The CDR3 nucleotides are TGTGCCAGCAGTTATTCAGGGATCAACGAAAAACTGTTTTTT. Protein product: CASSYSGINEKLFF.

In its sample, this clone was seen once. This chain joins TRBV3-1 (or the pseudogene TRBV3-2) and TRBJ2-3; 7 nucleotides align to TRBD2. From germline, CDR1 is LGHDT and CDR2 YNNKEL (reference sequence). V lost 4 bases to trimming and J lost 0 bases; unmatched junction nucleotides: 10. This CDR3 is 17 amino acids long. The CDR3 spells CASSREGLAASTDTQYF. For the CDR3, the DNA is TGTGCCAGCAGCCGCGAGGGCCTAGCGGCTAGCACAGATACGCAGTATTTT.

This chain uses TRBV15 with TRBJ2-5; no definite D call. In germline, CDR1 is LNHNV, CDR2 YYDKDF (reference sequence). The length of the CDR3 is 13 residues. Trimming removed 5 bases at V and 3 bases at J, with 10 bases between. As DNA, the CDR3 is TGTGCCACCAGCCCGGGTATCGAAGAGACCCAGTACTTC. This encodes CATSPGIEETQYF.

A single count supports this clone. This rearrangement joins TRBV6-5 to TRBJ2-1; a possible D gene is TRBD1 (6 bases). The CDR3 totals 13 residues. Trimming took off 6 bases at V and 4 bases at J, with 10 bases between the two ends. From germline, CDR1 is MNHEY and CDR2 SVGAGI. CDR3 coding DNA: TGTGCCAGCAGGGGGGCCCAGTACAATGAGCAGTTCTTC. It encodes CASRGAQYNEQFF.

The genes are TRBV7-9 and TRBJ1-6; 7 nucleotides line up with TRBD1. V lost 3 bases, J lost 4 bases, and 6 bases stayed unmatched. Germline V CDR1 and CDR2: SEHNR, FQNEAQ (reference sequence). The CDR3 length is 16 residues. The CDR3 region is CASSLRGQIYNSPLHF. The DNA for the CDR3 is TGTGCCAGCAGCTTGAGGGGACAGATTTATAATTCACCCCTCCACTTT.

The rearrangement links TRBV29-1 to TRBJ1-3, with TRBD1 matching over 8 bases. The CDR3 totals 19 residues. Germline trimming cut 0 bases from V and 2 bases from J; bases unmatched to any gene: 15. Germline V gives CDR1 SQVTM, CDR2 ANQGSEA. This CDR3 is CSVEDSKTGAVVTGNTIYF. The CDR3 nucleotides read TGCAGCGTTGAAGATTCTAAGACAGGGGCGGTAGTTACTGGAAACACCATATATTTT.

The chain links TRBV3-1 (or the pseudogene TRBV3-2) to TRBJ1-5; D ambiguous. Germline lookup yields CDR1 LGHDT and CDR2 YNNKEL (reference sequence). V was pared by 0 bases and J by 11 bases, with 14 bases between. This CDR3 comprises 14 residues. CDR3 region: CASSQDPGFQSQHF. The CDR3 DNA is TGTGCCAGCAGCCAAGACCCCGGGTTCCAGTCCCAGCATTTT.

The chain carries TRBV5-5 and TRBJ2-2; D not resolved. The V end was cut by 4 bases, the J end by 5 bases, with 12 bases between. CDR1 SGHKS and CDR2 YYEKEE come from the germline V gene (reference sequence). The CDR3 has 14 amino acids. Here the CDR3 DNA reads TGTGCCAGCAGCCCCCTTGCCCGGACCGGGGAGCTGTTTTTT. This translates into CASSPLARTGELFF.

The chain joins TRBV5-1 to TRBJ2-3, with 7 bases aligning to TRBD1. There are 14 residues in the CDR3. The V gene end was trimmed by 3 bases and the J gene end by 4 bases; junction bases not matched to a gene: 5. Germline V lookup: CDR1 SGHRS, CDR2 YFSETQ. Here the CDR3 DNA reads TGCGCCAGCAGCTCGACAGGGCTTCCAGATACGCAGTATTTT. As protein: CASSSTGLPDTQYF.

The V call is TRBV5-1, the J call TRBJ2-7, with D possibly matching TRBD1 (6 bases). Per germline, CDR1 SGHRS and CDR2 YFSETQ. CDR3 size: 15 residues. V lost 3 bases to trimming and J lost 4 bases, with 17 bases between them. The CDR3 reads CASSWGWQGSYEQYF. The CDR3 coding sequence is TGCGCCAGCAGCTGGGGGTGGCAGGGGTCTTACGAGCAGTACTTC.

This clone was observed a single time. The CDR3 reads CASSPVEGVRDEKLFF. The CDR3 DNA reads as TGTGCCAGCAGCCCCGTCGAAGGGGTAAGGGATGAAAAACTGTTTTTT. The chain couples TRBV3-1 (or the pseudogene TRBV3-2) to TRBJ1-4; tentative D call: TRBD1 (5 bases). CDR3 length equals 16 residues. The germline CDR1 and CDR2 sequences are LGHDT and YNNKEL (reference sequence). V lost 4 bases and J lost 6, with 18 bases in between.

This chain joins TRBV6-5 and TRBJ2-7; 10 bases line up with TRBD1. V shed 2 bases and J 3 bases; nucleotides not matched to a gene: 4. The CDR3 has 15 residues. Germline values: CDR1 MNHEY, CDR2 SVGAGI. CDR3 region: CASSYVGQGGYEQYF. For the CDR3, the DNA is TGTGCCAGCAGTTACGTCGGACAGGGGGGCTACGAGCAGTACTTC.

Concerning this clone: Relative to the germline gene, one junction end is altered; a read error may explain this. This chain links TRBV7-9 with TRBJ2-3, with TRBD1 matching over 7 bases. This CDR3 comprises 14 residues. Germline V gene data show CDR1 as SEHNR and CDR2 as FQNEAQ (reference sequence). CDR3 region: CASSRRQGTDTQYF. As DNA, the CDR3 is TGTGCCAGCAGCCGCCGACAGGGCACCGATACGCAGTATTTT.

CDR3 loop: CASSLGLAIDTQYF. The CDR3 nucleotides are TGCGCCAGCAGCTTGGGACTAGCAATAGATACGCAGTATTTT. V gene TRBV5-1 combines with J gene TRBJ2-3; 7 nucleotides match TRBD2. V was pared by 0 bases and J by 5 bases, with 3 bases of the junction left unmatched. Germline V gene data show CDR1 as SGHRS and CDR2 as YFSETQ. The CDR3 extends over 14 amino acids. Looking up the rest from reference TRBV5-1 and TRBJ2-3 gives the full variable domain: KAGVTQTPRYLIKTRGQQVTLSCSPISGHRSVSWYQQTPGQGLQFLFEYFSETQRNKGNFPGRFSGRQFSNSRSEMNVSTLELGDSALYLCASSLGLAIDTQYFGPGTRLTVL.

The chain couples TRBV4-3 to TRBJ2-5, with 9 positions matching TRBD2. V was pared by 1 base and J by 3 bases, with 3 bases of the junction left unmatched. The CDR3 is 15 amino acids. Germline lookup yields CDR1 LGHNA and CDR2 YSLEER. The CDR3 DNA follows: TGCGCCAGCAGCCAAGGGGCTAGCGGGGAAGAGACCCAGTACTTC. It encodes CASSQGASGEETQYF.

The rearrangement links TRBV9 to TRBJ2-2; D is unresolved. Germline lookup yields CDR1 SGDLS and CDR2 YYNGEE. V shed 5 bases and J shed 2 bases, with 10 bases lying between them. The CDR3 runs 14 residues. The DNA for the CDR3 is TGTGCCAGCAGTCCCAACATCAACACCGGGGAGCTGTTTTTT. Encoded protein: CASSPNINTGELFF.

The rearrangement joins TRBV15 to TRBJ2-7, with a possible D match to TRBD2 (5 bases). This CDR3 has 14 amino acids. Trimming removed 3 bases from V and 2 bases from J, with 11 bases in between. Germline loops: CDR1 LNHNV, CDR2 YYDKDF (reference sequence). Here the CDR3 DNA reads TGTGCCACCAGCAGGTATACCGGGACCTACGAGCAGTACTTC. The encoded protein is CATSRYTGTYEQYF. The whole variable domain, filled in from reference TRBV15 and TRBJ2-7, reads DAMVIQNPRYQVTQFGKPVTLSCSQTLNHNVMYWYQQKSSQAPKLLFHYYDKDFNNEADTPDNFQSRRPNTSFCFLDIRSPGLGDTAMYLCATSRYTGTYEQYFGPGTRLTVT.

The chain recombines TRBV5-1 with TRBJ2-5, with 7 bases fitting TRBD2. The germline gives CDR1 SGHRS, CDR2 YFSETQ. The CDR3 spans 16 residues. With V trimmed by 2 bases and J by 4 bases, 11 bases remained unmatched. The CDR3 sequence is CASSLALTGGRETQYF. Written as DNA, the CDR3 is TGCGCCAGCAGCTTAGCCCTTACGGGGGGACGAGAGACCCAGTACTTC.

This CDR3 reads CASSPLRITYEQYF. CDR3 bases: TGTGCCAGCAGCCCGTTGAGAATTACCTACGAGCAGTACTTC. This sequence joins TRBV7-9 and TRBJ2-7; D not resolved. The V end lost 5 bases, the J end lost 2 bases, and 13 bases lay between the germline ends. CDR1 is SEHNR and CDR2 is FQNEAQ in the germline V gene (reference sequence). CDR3 length: 14 amino acids.

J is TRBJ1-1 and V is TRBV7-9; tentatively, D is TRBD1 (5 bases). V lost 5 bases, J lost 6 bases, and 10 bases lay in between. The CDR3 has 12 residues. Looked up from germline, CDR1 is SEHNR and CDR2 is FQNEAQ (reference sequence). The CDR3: CASSPGAPEAFF. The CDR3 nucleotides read TGTGCCAGCAGCCCTGGGGCCCCTGAAGCTTTCTTT. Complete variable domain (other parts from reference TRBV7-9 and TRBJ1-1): DTGVSQNPRHKITKRGQNVTFRCDPISEHNRLYWYRQTLGQGPEFLTYFQNEAQLEKSRLLSDRFSAERPKGSFSTLEIQRTEQGDSAMYLCASSPGAPEAFFGQGTRLTVV.